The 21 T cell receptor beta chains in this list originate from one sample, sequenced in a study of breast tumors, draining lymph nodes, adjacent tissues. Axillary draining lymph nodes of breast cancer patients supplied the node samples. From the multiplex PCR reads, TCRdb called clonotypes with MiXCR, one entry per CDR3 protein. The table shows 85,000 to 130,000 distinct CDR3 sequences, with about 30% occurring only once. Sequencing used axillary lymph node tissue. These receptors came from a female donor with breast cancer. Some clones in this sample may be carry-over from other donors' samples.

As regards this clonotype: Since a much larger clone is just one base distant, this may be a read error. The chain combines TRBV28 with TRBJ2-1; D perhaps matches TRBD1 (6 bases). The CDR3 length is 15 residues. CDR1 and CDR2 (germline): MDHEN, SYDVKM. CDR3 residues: CAGSQGGYSYNEQFF. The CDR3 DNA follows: TGTGCCGGCAGCCAAGGGGGATACTCCTACAATGAGCAGTTCTTC.

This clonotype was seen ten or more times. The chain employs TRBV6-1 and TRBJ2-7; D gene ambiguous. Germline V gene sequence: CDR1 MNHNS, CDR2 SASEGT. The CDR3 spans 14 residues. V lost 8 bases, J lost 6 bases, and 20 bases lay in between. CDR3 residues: CASDPALSVLEQYF. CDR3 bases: TGTGCCAGCGATCCAGCCCTCTCGGTTCTCGAGCAGTACTTC.

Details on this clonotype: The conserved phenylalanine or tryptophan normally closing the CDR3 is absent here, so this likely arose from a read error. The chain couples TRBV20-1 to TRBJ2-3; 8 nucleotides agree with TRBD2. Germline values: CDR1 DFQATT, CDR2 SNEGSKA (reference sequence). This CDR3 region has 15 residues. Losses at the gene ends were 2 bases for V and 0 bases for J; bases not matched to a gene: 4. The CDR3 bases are TGCAGTGCTAGACAAGCGGGGGCGAGCACAGATACGCAGTATCTT. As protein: CSARQAGASTDTQYL.

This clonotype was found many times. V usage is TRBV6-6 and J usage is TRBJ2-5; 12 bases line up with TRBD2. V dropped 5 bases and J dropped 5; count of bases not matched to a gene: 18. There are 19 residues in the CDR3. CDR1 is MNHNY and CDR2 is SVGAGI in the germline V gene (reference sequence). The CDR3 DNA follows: TGTGCCAGCAGTCACCACCGGACTCCTAGCGGGGGGGCCAAGGAGACCCAGTACTTC. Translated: CASSHHRTPSGGAKETQYF.

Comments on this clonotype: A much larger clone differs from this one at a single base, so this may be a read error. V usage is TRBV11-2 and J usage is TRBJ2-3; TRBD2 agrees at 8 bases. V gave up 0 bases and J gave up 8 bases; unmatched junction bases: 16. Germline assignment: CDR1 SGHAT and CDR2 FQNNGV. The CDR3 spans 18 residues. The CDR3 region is CASSLEWATGGATGTQYF. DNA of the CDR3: TGTGCCAGCAGCTTAGAGTGGGCTACCGGGGGGGCAACGGGTACGCAGTATTTT.

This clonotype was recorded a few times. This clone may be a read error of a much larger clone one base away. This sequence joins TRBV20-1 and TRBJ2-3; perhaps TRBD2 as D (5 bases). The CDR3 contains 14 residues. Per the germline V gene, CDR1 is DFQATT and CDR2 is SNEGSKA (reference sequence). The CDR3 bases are TGCAGTGCTAGAAAGCGGAGCCGCACAGCTACGCAGTATTTT. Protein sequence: CSARKRSRTATQYF.

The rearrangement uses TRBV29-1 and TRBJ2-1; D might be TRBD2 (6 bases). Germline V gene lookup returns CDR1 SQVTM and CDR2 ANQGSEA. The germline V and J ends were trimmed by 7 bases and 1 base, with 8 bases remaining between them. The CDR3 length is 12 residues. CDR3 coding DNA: TGCAGCGGGAGGGGTTCCTACAATGAGCAGTTCTTC. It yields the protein CSGRGSYNEQFF.

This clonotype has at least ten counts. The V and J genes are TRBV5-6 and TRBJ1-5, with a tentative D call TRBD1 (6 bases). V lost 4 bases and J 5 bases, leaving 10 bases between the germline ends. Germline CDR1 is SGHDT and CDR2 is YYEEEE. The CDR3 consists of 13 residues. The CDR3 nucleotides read TGTGCCAGCAGCCTGACAGGACATCAGCCCCAGCATTTT. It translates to CASSLTGHQPQHF.

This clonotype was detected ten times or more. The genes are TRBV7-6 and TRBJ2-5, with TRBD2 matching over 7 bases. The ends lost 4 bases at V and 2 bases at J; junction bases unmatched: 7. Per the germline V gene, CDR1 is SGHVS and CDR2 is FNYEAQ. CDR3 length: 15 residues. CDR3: CASSYVAGTQETQYF. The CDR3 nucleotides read TGTGCCAGCAGCTACGTAGCGGGTACACAAGAGACCCAGTACTTC.

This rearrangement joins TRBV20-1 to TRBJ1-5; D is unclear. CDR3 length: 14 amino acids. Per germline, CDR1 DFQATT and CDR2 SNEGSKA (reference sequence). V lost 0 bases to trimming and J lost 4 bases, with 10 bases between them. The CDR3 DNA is TGCAGTGCTAGAGAAGCGTTCGGTAATCAGCCCCAGCATTTT. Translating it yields CSAREAFGNQPQHF.

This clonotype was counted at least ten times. CDR3 nucleotides: TGTGCCAGCAGCCAAGAAATCGACAGGCCCTATGGCTACACCTTC. Amino acid sequence: CASSQEIDRPYGYTF. V is TRBV3-1 and J is TRBJ1-2; D is possibly TRBD1 (6 bases). Trimming removed 0 bases from V and 4 bases from J, with 12 bases in between. Germline CDR1 LGHDT, CDR2 YNNKEL (reference sequence). This CDR3 contains 15 residues. Full variable domain (rest looked up from reference TRBV3-1 and TRBJ1-2): DTAVSQTPKYLVTQMGNDKSIKCEQNLGHDTMYWYKQDSKKFLKIMFSYNNKELIINETVPNRFSPKSPDKAHLNLHINSLELGDSAVYFCASSQEIDRPYGYTFGSGTRLTVV.

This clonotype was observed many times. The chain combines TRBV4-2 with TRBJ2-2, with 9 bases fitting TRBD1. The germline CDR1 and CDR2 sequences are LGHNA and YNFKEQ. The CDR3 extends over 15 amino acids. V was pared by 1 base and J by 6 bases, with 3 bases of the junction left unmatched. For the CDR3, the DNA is TGTGCCAGCAGCCAAGGGACAGGGGTTTCCGGGGAGCTGTTTTTT. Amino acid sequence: CASSQGTGVSGELFF.

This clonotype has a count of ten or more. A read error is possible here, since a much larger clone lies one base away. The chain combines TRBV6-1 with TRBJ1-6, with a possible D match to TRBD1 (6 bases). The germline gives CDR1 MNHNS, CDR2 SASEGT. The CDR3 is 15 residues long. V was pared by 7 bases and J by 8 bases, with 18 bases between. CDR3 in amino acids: CASIQQGNVDSPLHF. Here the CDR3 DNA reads TGTGCCAGCATCCAACAGGGAAACGTAGATTCACCCCTCCACTTT.

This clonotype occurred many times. The CDR3 sequence: CASSPELGHEQFF. The DNA of the CDR3 is TGTGCCAGCAGCCCGGAACTAGGCCATGAGCAGTTCTTC. The chain has TRBV11-3 and TRBJ2-1, with D maybe TRBD2 (5 bases). Germline lookup yields CDR1 SGHNT and CDR2 YENEEA. The CDR3 has 13 residues. V was trimmed by 5 bases and J by 8 bases, leaving 13 bases between them.

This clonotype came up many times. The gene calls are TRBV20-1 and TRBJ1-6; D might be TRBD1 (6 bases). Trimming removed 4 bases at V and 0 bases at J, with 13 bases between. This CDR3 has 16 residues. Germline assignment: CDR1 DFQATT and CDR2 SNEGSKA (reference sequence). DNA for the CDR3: TGCAGTGCTAACTCACAGGGCACCTCCTATAATTCACCCCTCCACTTT. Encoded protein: CSANSQGTSYNSPLHF.

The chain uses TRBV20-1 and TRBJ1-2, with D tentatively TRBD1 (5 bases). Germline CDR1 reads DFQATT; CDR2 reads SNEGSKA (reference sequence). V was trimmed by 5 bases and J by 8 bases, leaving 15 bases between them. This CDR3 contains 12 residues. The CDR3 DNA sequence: TGCAGTGCTCCCCGCCAGGGAGAGGGCTACACCTTC. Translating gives CSAPRQGEGYTF.

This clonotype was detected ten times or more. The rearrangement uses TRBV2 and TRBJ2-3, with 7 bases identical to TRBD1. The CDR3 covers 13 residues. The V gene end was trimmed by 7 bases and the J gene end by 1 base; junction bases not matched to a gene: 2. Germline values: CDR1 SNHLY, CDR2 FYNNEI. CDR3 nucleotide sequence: TGTGCCAGCAACGACAGGGGCACAGATACGCAGTATTTT. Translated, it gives CASNDRGTDTQYF.

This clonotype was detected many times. DNA of the CDR3: TGTGCCAGCAGTTTAAAGGGACTAGCGGGGGGGAGGAACAATGAGCAGTTCTTC. This sequence encodes CASSLKGLAGGRNNEQFF. This chain links TRBV6-5 with TRBJ2-1; 16 bases are a match to TRBD2. Germline lookup yields CDR1 MNHEY and CDR2 SVGAGI. The CDR3 is made up of 18 amino acids. Losses at the gene ends were 4 bases for V and 5 bases for J; bases not matched to a gene: 8.

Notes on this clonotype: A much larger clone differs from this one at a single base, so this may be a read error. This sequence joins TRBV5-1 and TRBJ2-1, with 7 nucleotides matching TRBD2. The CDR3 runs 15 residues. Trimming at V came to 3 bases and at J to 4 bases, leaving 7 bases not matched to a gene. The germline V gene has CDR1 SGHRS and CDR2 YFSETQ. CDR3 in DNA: TGCGCCAGCAGCTCTTCCGGGACTACTTACAATGAGCAGTTCTTC. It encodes CASSSSGTTYNEQFF.

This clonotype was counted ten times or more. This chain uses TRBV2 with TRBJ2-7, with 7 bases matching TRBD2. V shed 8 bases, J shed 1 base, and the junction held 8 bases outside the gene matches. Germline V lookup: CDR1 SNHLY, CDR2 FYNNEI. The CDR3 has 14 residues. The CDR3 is CASREDLGSYEQYF. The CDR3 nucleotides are TGTGCCAGCCGGGAGGACCTCGGGTCCTACGAGCAGTACTTC.

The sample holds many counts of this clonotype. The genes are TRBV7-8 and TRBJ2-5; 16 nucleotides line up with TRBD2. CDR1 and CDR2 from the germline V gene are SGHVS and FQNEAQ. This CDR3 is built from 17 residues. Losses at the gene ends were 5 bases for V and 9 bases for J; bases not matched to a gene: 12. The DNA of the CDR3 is TGTGCCAGCAGCGAAGGGACTAGCGGGGGGGCCAAGGAGCCCCAGTACTTC. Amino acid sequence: CASSEGTSGGAKEPQYF.